The sample holds one count of the clone carrying this T cell receptor (beta chain). Data came from immunoSEQ multiplex PCR; TCRdb stores just in-frame clones and leaves some out. The sample shows roughly 100,000 clones, 85% to 90% of them seen only once. The data stem from a study of blood T cell repertoires in COVID-19. The V and J ends lost 7 bases and 0 bases, in that order; junction bases with no gene match: 3. CDR1 is MDHEN and CDR2 is SYDVKM in the germline V gene. This CDR3 has 14 residues. The receptor was derived from a man between 45 and 60 years old with acute or convalescent COVID-19. The chain uses TRBV28 and TRBJ1-5; 7 bases are shared with TRBD1. Sample: peripheral blood. CDR3 region: CASKGALSNQPQHF. The CDR3 bases are TGTGCCAGCAAGGGGGCCCTTAGCAATCAGCCCCAGCATTTT.